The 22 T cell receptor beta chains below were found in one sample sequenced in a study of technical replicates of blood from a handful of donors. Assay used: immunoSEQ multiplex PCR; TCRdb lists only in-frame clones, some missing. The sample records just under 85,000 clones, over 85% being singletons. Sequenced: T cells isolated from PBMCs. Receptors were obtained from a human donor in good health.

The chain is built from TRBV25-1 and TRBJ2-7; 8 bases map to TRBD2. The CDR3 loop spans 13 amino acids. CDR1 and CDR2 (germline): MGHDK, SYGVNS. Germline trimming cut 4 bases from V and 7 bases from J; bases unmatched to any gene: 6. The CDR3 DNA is TGTGCCAGCAGTGTAAGCGGGAGTTTTGAGCAGTACTTC. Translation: CASSVSGSFEQYF.

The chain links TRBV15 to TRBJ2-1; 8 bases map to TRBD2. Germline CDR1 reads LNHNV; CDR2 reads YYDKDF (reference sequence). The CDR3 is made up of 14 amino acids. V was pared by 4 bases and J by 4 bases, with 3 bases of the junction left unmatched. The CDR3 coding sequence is TGTGCCACCAGCACCGGGGGGGGATACAATGAGCAGTTCTTC. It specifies CATSTGGGYNEQFF.

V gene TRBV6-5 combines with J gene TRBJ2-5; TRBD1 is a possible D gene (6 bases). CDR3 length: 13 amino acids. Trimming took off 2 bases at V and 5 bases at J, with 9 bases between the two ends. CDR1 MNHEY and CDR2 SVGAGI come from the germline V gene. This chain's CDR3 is CASSYGTFETQYF. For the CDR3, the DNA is TGTGCCAGCAGTTACGGGACATTCGAGACCCAGTACTTC.

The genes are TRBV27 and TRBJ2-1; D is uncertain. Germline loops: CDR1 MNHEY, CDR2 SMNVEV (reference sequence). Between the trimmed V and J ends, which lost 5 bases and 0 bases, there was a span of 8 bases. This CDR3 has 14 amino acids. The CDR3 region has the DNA TGTGCCAGCAGTCCTCGGAGCTCCTACAATGAGCAGTTCTTC. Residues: CASSPRSSYNEQFF.

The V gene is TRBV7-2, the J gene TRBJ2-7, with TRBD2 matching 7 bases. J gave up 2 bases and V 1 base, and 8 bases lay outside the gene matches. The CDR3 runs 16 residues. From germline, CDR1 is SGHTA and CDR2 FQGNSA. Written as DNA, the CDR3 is TGTGCCAGCAGCTTAGGATTTCTAGCGGCCACCTACGAGCAGTACTTC. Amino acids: CASSLGFLAATYEQYF.

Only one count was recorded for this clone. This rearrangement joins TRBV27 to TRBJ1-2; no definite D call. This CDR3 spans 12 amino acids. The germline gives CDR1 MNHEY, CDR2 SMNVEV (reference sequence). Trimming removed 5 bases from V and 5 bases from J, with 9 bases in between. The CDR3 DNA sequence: TGTGCCAGCAGTCCAGGCAGATATGGCTACACCTTC. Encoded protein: CASSPGRYGYTF.

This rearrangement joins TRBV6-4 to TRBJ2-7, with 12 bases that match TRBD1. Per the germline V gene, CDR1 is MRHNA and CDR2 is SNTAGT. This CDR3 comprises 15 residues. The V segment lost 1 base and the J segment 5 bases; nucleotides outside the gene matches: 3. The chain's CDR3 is CASSDLGQGAHEQYF. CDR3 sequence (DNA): TGTGCCAGCAGTGACTTGGGACAGGGGGCCCACGAGCAGTACTTC.

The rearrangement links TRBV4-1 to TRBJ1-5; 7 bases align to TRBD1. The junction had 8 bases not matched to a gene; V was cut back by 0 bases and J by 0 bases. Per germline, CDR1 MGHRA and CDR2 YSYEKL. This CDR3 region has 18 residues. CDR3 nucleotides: TGCGCCAGCAGCCAAGAGCGGGGACAGACGTATAGCAATCAGCCCCAGCATTTT. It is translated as CASSQERGQTYSNQPQHF.

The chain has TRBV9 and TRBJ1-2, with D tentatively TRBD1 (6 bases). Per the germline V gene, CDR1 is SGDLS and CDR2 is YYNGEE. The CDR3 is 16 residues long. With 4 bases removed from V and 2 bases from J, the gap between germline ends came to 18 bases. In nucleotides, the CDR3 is TGTGCCAGCAGCTACGCCGGGCAGGGGACGAACTATGGCTACACCTTC. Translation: CASSYAGQGTNYGYTF.

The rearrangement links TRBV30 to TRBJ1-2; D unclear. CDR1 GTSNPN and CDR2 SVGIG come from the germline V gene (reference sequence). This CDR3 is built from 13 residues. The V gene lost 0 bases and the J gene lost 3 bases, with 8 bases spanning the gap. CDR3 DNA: TGTGCCTGGAGTGTAAGAACAGACTATGGCTACACCTTC. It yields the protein CAWSVRTDYGYTF.

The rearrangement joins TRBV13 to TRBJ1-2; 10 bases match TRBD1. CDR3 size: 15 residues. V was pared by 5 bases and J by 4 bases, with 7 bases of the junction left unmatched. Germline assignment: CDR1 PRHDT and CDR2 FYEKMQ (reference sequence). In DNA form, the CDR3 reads TGTGCCAGCAGCCGAGGGGACAGGGGAAGCTATGGCTACACCTTC. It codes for CASSRGDRGSYGYTF.

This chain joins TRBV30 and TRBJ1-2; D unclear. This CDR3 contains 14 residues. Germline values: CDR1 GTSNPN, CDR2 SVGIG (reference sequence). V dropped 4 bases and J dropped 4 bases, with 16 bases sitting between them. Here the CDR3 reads CAWTNQGGLYGYTF. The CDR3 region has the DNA TGTGCCTGGACTAACCAAGGCGGCCTCTATGGCTACACCTTC.

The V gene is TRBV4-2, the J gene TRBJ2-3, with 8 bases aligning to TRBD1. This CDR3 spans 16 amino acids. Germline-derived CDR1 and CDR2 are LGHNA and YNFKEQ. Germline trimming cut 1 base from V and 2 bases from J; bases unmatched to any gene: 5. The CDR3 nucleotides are TGTGCCAGCAGCCAAGGGAAGACAGGGGTCACAGATACGCAGTATTTT. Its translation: CASSQGKTGVTDTQYF.

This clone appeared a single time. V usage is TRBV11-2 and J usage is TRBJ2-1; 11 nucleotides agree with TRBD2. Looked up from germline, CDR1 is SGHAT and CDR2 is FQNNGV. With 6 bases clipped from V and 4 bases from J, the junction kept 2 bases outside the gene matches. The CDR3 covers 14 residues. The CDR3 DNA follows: TGTGCCAGCAGGCTAGCGGGGGGATACAATGAGCAGTTCTTC. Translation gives CASRLAGGYNEQFF.

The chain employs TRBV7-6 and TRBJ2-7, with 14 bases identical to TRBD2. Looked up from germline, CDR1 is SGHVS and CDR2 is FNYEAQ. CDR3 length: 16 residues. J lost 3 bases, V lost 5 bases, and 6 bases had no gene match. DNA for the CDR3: TGTGCCAGCAGCCCAGGGACTAGCGGGAGTGGCTACGAGCAGTACTTC. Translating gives CASSPGTSGSGYEQYF.

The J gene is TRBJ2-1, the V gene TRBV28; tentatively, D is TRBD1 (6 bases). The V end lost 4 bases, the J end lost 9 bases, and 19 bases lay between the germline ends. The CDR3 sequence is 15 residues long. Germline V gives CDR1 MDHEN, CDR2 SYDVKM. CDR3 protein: CASSSPFSGGSEQFF. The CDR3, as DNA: TGTGCCAGCAGTTCGCCCTTTAGTGGGGGCTCTGAGCAGTTCTTC.

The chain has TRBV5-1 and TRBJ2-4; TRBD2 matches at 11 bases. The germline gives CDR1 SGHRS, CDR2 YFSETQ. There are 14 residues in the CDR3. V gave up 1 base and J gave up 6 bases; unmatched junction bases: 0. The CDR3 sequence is CASSLTSGGNIQYF. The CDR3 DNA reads TGCGCCAGCAGCTTGACTAGCGGGGGAAACATTCAGTACTTC.

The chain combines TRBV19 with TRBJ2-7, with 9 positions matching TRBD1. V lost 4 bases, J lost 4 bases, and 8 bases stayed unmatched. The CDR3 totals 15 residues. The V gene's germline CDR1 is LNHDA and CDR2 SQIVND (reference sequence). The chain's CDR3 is CASSTGQGGTYEQYF. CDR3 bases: TGTGCCAGTAGTACGGGACAGGGTGGAACTTACGAGCAGTACTTC.

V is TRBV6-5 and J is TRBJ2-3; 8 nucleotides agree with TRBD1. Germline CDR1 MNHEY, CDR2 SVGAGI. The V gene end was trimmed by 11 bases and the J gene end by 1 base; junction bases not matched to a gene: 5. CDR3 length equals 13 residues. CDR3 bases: TGTGCCTCAGGGGGCGGCGGCACAGATACGCAGTATTTT. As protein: CASGGGGTDTQYF.

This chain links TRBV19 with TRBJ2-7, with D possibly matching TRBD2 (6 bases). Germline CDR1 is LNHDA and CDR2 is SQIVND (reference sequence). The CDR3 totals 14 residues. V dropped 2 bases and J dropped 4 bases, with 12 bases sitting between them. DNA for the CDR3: TGTGCCAGTAGTATAAGTGCGGGGAGTTACGAGCAGTACTTC. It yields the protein CASSISAGSYEQYF.

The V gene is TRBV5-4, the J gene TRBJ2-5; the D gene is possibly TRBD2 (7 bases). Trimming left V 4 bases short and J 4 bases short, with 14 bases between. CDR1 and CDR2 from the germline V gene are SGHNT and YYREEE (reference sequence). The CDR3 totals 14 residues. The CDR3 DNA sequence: TGTGCCAGCAGCGGAGGGGGGGGCCCAGAGACCCAGTACTTC. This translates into CASSGGGGPETQYF.

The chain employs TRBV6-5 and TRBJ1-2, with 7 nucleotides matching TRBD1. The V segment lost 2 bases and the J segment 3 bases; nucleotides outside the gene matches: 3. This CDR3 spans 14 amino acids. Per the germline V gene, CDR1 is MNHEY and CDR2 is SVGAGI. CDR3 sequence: CASSYRQGHYGYTF. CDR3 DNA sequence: TGTGCCAGCAGTTACCGACAGGGCCACTATGGCTACACCTTC.